This T cell receptor (beta chain) derives from a study of cytomegalovirus exposure and HLA in healthy donors. Findings of the study overall: As was reported, the HLA-A and HLA-B alleles of most subjects were accurately predicted from TCR beta sequences. Certain indistinguishable V segments, among them TRBV6-2 and TRBV6-3, were excluded.

This CDR3 region has 15 residues. CDR1 and CDR2 (germline): LGHNA, YSLEER. Trimming cost V 0 bases and J 3 bases, with 9 bases left between them. Notes on this clone: Its specificity is not known.

60 Vbeta and 13 Jbeta primers were used in PCR. The table came from immunoSEQ multiplex PCR; TCRdb's copy has only in-frame clones and leaves some out. Its clone listing holds 60,000 or so clones. This receptor was taken from a man aged 50-59 years in good health and CMV-seropositive. V is TRBV4-3 and J is TRBJ1-3, with D uncertain. The sequencing input was PBMCs. CDR3 sequence (DNA): TGCGCCAGCAGCCAAGAATTGGGAGTTGGAAACACCATATATTTT. This codes for CASSQELGVGNTIYF.